This TCR beta chain appears in the sequencing data of a study of blood T cell repertoires in COVID-19. Study background: There were acute and convalescent COVID-19 samples, and they came from the United States, Italy and Spain. The cDNA or gDNA used as material had been derived from T cells, B-cell-depleted T cells, or PBMCs.

The protocol was immunoSEQ multiplex PCR, while the TCRdb copy is restricted to in-frame clones and leaves out a portion. The sample records about 280,000 clones, 70% to 90% being singletons. Germline assignment: CDR1 SGHNT and CDR2 YYREEE (reference sequence). V dropped 1 base and J dropped 1 base, with 8 bases sitting between them. The CDR3 consists of 14 residues. This clonotype was obtained from a woman aged 25 to 39 who had recovered from COVID-19. This rearrangement joins TRBV5-4 to TRBJ2-5, with D possibly TRBD2 on 6 matching bases. Sample: peripheral blood. The CDR3 DNA is TGTGCCAGCAGCTTGCGGGACTCCCAAGAGACCCAGTACTTC. Translating gives CASSLRDSQETQYF.